The 17 T cell receptor beta chains listed next were all sequenced from one sample in a study of T cells in Graves' hyperthyroidism and ophthalmopathy. Researchers amplified the TCR beta CDR3 regions from RNA transcripts. With the HTBI primer set, the TCR CDR3 went through a first round of RT-PCR. TCRdb ran MiXCR on the multiplex PCR reads and lists one entry per CDR3 protein. The sample includes a few hundred thousand distinct CDR3 sequences, under 60% of them seen just once. Specimen: peripheral blood or thyroid tissue (not recorded which). These receptors came from a young woman with Graves' hyperthyroidism.

This clonotype was seen only a few times. This chain joins TRBV6-6 and TRBJ2-7, with 8 bases lining up with TRBD1. Trimming at V came to 2 bases and at J to 4 bases, leaving 10 bases not matched to a gene. The CDR3 is 16 amino acids. The germline gives CDR1 MNHNY, CDR2 SVGAGI (reference sequence). CDR3 region: CASSYGPRGHIYEQYF. The CDR3 DNA reads TGTGCCAGCAGTTACGGCCCCAGGGGGCACATTTACGAGCAGTACTTC.

This clonotype has a count of ten or more. The chain recombines TRBV11-2 with TRBJ2-7; the D gene is possibly TRBD2 (6 bases). The CDR3 contains 15 residues. Germline V CDR1 and CDR2: SGHAT, FQNNGV. Trimming took 2 bases from V and 6 from J, leaving 17 bases between them. The CDR3 sequence is CASSLLTSWPTEQYF. The DNA of the CDR3 is TGTGCCAGCAGCTTATTGACTAGTTGGCCCACCGAGCAGTACTTC.

This clonotype showed up many times. The V gene is TRBV20-1, the J gene TRBJ1-5; D possibly corresponds to TRBD1 (6 bases). Germline CDR1 and CDR2: DFQATT and SNEGSKA (reference sequence). The CDR3 extends over 14 amino acids. With 0 bases removed from V and 6 bases from J, the gap between germline ends came to 12 bases. The CDR3, as DNA: TGCAGTGCTAGAGATTGGGCAGGGGTTCAGCCCCAGCATTTT. The encoded protein is CSARDWAGVQPQHF.

This clonotype was counted once. V and J are TRBV10-3 and TRBJ2-7; 12 bases map to TRBD1. The CDR3 totals 14 residues. Looked up from germline, CDR1 is ENHRY and CDR2 is SYGVKD. The V and J ends lost 10 bases and 5 bases, in that order; junction bases with no gene match: 9. In DNA form, the CDR3 reads TGTGCCAGTATCACCGGGACAGGGGGCAACGAGCAGTACTTC. Translating gives CASITGTGGNEQYF.

The chain joins TRBV11-2 to TRBJ1-2; 10 bases are shared with TRBD1. CDR1 SGHAT and CDR2 FQNNGV come from the germline V gene. The V segment lost 7 bases and the J segment 7 bases; nucleotides outside the gene matches: 9. The CDR3 length is 14 residues. The CDR3 loop is CASTRQGALSGYTF. Here the CDR3 DNA reads TGTGCCAGCACCCGACAGGGGGCTCTTTCTGGCTACACCTTC.

The sample holds a few counts of this clonotype. The chain employs TRBV29-1 and TRBJ2-7, with 12 positions matching TRBD1. The CDR3 length is 14 residues. Germline CDR1 SQVTM, CDR2 ANQGSEA. With V trimmed by 4 bases and J by 3 bases, 4 bases remained unmatched. The CDR3 loop reads CSVGGTGGFYEQYF. In nucleotides, the CDR3 is TGCAGCGTTGGGGGGACAGGGGGCTTCTACGAGCAGTACTTC.

Notes on this clonotype: A read error may produce the germline difference seen at one junction end. The genes are TRBV5-5 and TRBJ2-7, with 8 bases aligning to TRBD1. The CDR3 sequence is 14 residues long. Germline CDR1 SGHKS, CDR2 YYEKEE (reference sequence). CDR3 nucleotide sequence: TGTGCCAGCAGCGTCGGACAGGGCAGGTACGAGCAGCACTTC. Translation gives CASSVGQGRYEQHF.

This clonotype was counted a single time. A clone one base away is much larger, so this may be a read error. Likely a read error: the CDR3 ends without its conserved phenylalanine or tryptophan. CDR3 coding DNA: TGTGCCAGCAGCCAAGATCTCAGGACTAGCGCTACTCACGAGCAGTACCTC. It is translated as CASSQDLRTSATHEQYL. This sequence joins TRBV4-2 and TRBJ2-7; 9 bases fit TRBD2. The CDR3 length is 17 residues. Germline V gene lookup returns CDR1 LGHNA and CDR2 YNFKEQ. V shed 0 bases, J shed 5 bases, and the junction held 11 bases outside the gene matches.

V is TRBV5-5 and J is TRBJ2-2; D may be TRBD2 (6 bases). There are 13 residues in the CDR3. Trimming took off 5 bases at V and 4 bases at J, with 9 bases between the two ends. In germline, CDR1 is SGHKS, CDR2 YYEKEE (reference sequence). The CDR3 coding sequence is TGTGCCAGCAGTCACGGGGGCACCGGGGAGCTGTTTTTT. Translation gives CASSHGGTGELFF.

This clonotype has a handful of counts. The chain couples TRBV20-1 to TRBJ2-3; D possibly corresponds to TRBD1 (5 bases). V lost 7 bases, J lost 0 bases, and 14 bases lay in between. The CDR3 contains 14 residues. The germline V gene has CDR1 DFQATT and CDR2 SNEGSKA (reference sequence). CDR3: CSVLGVGSTDTQYF. The CDR3 DNA reads as TGCAGTGTGCTAGGGGTTGGTAGCACAGATACGCAGTATTTT.

In this sample, this clonotype turned up a few times. The chain recombines TRBV19 with TRBJ2-7; tentatively, D is TRBD2 (6 bases). The V end lost 7 bases, the J end lost 2 bases, and 18 bases lay between the germline ends. The CDR3 runs 15 residues. Germline CDR1 is LNHDA and CDR2 is SQIVND (reference sequence). This CDR3 reads CASTKTGTGAYEQYF. The CDR3 coding sequence is TGTGCCAGTACGAAAACCGGGACTGGTGCCTACGAGCAGTACTTC.

This clonotype was seen repeatedly, ten times or more. This chain links TRBV20-1 with TRBJ1-2; no definite D call. Per the germline V gene, CDR1 is DFQATT and CDR2 is SNEGSKA (reference sequence). The CDR3 is 11 amino acids. V lost 6 bases and J lost 5, with 10 bases in between. CDR3 coding DNA: TGCAGTGCCATGGGCATGTATGGCTACACCTTC. Protein product: CSAMGMYGYTF.

To note about this clonotype: The junction shows a germline mismatch at one end, possibly a read error. The chain combines TRBV7-7 with TRBJ2-3; 9 nucleotides match TRBD2. This CDR3 spans 15 amino acids. CDR1 is SSHAT and CDR2 is FNYEAQ in the germline V gene (reference sequence). CDR3 DNA: TGTGCTAGCAGCCGACTAGCGGAACGCACAGATACGCAGTATTTT. Amino acids: CASSRLAERTDTQYF. Full variable domain (missing parts from reference TRBV7-7 and TRBJ2-3): GAGVSQSPRYKVTKRGQDVTLRCDPISSHATLYWYQQALGQGPEFLTYFNYEAQPDKSGLPSDRFSAERPEGSISTLTIQRTEQRDSAMYRCASSRLAERTDTQYFGPGTRLTVL.

CDR3 bases: TGCAGCAGTGAAAGGATGGGCTACACCTTC. Translation gives CSSERMGYTF. The J gene is TRBJ1-2, the V gene TRBV29-1; D unclear. The CDR3 runs to 10 residues. Germline V lookup: CDR1 SQVTM, CDR2 ANQGSEA. With 8 bases removed from V and 8 bases from J, the gap between germline ends came to 12 bases.

The J gene is TRBJ2-1, the V gene TRBV29-1; 11 positions match TRBD2. This CDR3 region has 16 residues. The junction had 16 bases not matched to a gene; V was cut back by 3 bases and J by 12 bases. Germline V gene sequence: CDR1 SQVTM, CDR2 ANQGSEA. In DNA form, the CDR3 reads TGCAGCGTTGAGGCTCCGACGGGCCTAGCGGGAGGAGGGCAGTTCTTC. It codes for CSVEAPTGLAGGGQFF.

This clonotype was observed many times. This rearrangement joins TRBV9 to TRBJ1-2, with a weak D call TRBD1 (5 bases). V lost 0 bases to trimming and J lost 8 bases, with 14 bases between them. Germline V gene lookup returns CDR1 SGDLS and CDR2 YYNGEE. The CDR3 is 14 residues long. This chain's CDR3 is CASSVVEGLGGYTF. Written as DNA, the CDR3 is TGTGCCAGCAGCGTAGTTGAGGGGCTAGGGGGCTACACCTTC.

The J gene is TRBJ1-2, the V gene TRBV7-9; no definite D call. The germline V and J ends were trimmed by 3 bases and 8 bases, with 13 bases remaining between them. CDR1 and CDR2 (germline): SEHNR, FQNEAQ (reference sequence). There are 13 residues in the CDR3. CDR3 bases: TGTGCCAGCAGCTTCGGCGGCGGCGACGGCTACACCTTC. Encoded protein: CASSFGGGDGYTF.